A selection of T cell receptor beta chains follows, all from one sample in a study of T-cell memory formation after mild COVID-19. TCRdb passed the 5' RACE reads through MiXCR, listing each CDR3 protein once. The table records some 120,000 distinct CDR3 sequences, about 17% of them present only once. Sequencing used PBMCs or a T cell subset sorted from them (not recorded which). These TCRs come from an adult woman who had mild COVID-19 (a few samples of this study predate the infection). Cell type and time point are not known. Each CDR3 is given with its conserved first and last residue. Each record gives: J gene, V gene, clone size, CDR3 length, CDR3 protein. The size entry is marked missing in some rows and otherwise reads once, few, many or a size class.

j_call: TRBJ2-5
v_call: TRBV5-1
clone_size: -
cdr3_length: 15
cdr3_aa: CASSQVGGAQETQYF

j_call: TRBJ2-3
v_call: TRBV5-4
clone_size: -
cdr3_length: 14
cdr3_aa: CASSRGAASDTQYF

j_call: TRBJ2-1
v_call: TRBV7-9
clone_size: -
cdr3_length: 17
cdr3_aa: CASSSKRTGTVFGEQFF

j_call: TRBJ1-4
v_call: TRBV4-2
clone_size: few
cdr3_length: 13
cdr3_aa: CASSQEGDEKLFF

j_call: TRBJ2-7
v_call: TRBV5-1
clone_size: -
cdr3_length: 13
cdr3_aa: CASSLDGLDEQYF

j_call: TRBJ1-1
v_call: TRBV7-6
clone_size: few
cdr3_length: 15
cdr3_aa: CASSSVRGGGTEAFF

j_call: TRBJ2-1
v_call: TRBV24-1
clone_size: -
cdr3_length: 11
cdr3_aa: CATRGWNEQFF

j_call: TRBJ2-1
v_call: TRBV6-2/TRBV6-3
clone_size: -
cdr3_length: 17
cdr3_aa: CASSSVISGSSYNEQFF

j_call: TRBJ2-2
v_call: TRBV30
clone_size: -
cdr3_length: 16
cdr3_aa: CAWSAFGRRSTGELFF

j_call: TRBJ2-6
v_call: TRBV20-1
clone_size: -
cdr3_length: 15
cdr3_aa: CSARPLSSGANVLTF

j_call: TRBJ1-4
v_call: TRBV15
clone_size: -
cdr3_length: 18
cdr3_aa: CATATGGGGKSTNEKLFF

j_call: TRBJ2-1
v_call: TRBV9
clone_size: -
cdr3_length: 17
cdr3_aa: CASSVSAGLSSYNEQFF

j_call: TRBJ2-5
v_call: TRBV5-4
clone_size: few
cdr3_length: 14
cdr3_aa: CASSLAAGQETQYF

j_call: TRBJ2-7
v_call: TRBV20-1
clone_size: few
cdr3_length: 13
cdr3_aa: CSARDSVIYEQYF

j_call: TRBJ2-4
v_call: TRBV4-3
clone_size: -
cdr3_length: 15
cdr3_aa: CASSQDRLAGNIQYF

j_call: TRBJ1-6
v_call: TRBV20-1
clone_size: few
cdr3_length: 16
cdr3_aa: CSARGVGGTGVSPLHF

j_call: TRBJ2-1
v_call: TRBV5-1
clone_size: -
cdr3_length: 16
cdr3_aa: CASSNQQGGSYNEQFF

j_call: TRBJ2-1
v_call: TRBV5-6
clone_size: -
cdr3_length: 16
cdr3_aa: CASSLPGLGTYNEQFF

j_call: TRBJ1-5
v_call: TRBV24-1
clone_size: -
cdr3_length: 13
cdr3_aa: CATSETGNQPQHF

j_call: TRBJ2-7
v_call: TRBV7-9
clone_size: many
cdr3_length: 14
cdr3_aa: CASSHRDRNYEQYF

j_call: TRBJ2-7
v_call: TRBV15
clone_size: -
cdr3_length: 15
cdr3_aa: CATSKPLQGAYEQYF

j_call: TRBJ2-5
v_call: TRBV24-1
clone_size: -
cdr3_length: 15
cdr3_aa: CATSTRTGPSETQYF

j_call: TRBJ2-3
v_call: TRBV9
clone_size: -
cdr3_length: 15
cdr3_aa: CASSVAGGAIDTQYF

j_call: TRBJ2-2
v_call: TRBV11-2
clone_size: -
cdr3_length: 15
cdr3_aa: CASSLGRSGTGELFF

j_call: TRBJ2-1
v_call: TRBV7-2
clone_size: -
cdr3_length: 18
cdr3_aa: CASSFQAAAGRRYNEQFF

j_call: TRBJ2-3
v_call: TRBV7-8
clone_size: many
cdr3_length: 16
cdr3_aa: CASSLFPGAPTDTQYF

j_call: TRBJ2-1
v_call: TRBV12-3/TRBV12-4
clone_size: few
cdr3_length: 14
cdr3_aa: CASSSQSGYNEQFF

j_call: TRBJ1-5
v_call: TRBV5-1
clone_size: -
cdr3_length: 15
cdr3_aa: CASSEGDRGLQPQHF

j_call: TRBJ1-1
v_call: TRBV19
clone_size: few
cdr3_length: 17
cdr3_aa: CASSAPTGAPMNTEAFF

j_call: TRBJ2-5
v_call: TRBV29-1
clone_size: few
cdr3_length: 13
cdr3_aa: CSVRPREVETQYF

j_call: TRBJ1-6
v_call: TRBV6-5
clone_size: -
cdr3_length: 14
cdr3_aa: CASSSQDLNSPLHF

j_call: TRBJ2-1
v_call: TRBV5-1
clone_size: many
cdr3_length: 15
cdr3_aa: CASSLDGSSYNEQFF

j_call: TRBJ2-2
v_call: TRBV7-2
clone_size: -
cdr3_length: 16
cdr3_aa: CASSLRDRGPPRKLFF

j_call: TRBJ2-6
v_call: TRBV19
clone_size: -
cdr3_length: 14
cdr3_aa: CASMRGSGANVLTF

j_call: TRBJ2-7
v_call: TRBV13
clone_size: -
cdr3_length: 14
cdr3_aa: CASSSRDILSEQYF

j_call: TRBJ2-1
v_call: TRBV7-9
clone_size: few
cdr3_length: 12
cdr3_aa: CASSFNIHEQFF

j_call: TRBJ2-2
v_call: TRBV5-1
clone_size: many
cdr3_length: 17
cdr3_aa: CASSLLWGLANTGELFF

j_call: TRBJ1-6
v_call: TRBV4-2
clone_size: -
cdr3_length: 13
cdr3_aa: CASSSRVHSPLHF

j_call: TRBJ1-6
v_call: TRBV4-1
clone_size: -
cdr3_length: 14
cdr3_aa: CASSQGTDNSPLHF

j_call: TRBJ1-2
v_call: TRBV5-4
clone_size: -
cdr3_length: 15
cdr3_aa: CASSQGGVANYGYTF

j_call: TRBJ2-1
v_call: TRBV7-9
clone_size: -
cdr3_length: 13
cdr3_aa: CASSIDSWAEQFF

j_call: TRBJ1-5
v_call: TRBV29-1
clone_size: -
cdr3_length: 14
cdr3_aa: CSVLRRVGNQHQHF

j_call: TRBJ2-7
v_call: TRBV29-1
clone_size: many
cdr3_length: 9
cdr3_aa: CSVGGDPMF

j_call: TRBJ2-7
v_call: TRBV3-1
clone_size: -
cdr3_length: 17
cdr3_aa: CASSQSPAAGVSYEQYF

j_call: TRBJ2-1
v_call: TRBV5-1
clone_size: -
cdr3_length: 16
cdr3_aa: CASSGRLARSYNEQFF

j_call: TRBJ1-2
v_call: TRBV14
clone_size: -
cdr3_length: 16
cdr3_aa: CASSQDLSSNSYGYTF